This TCR beta chain was identified during a study of shared clonotypes between healthy human individuals. The CDR3 has 13 residues. The germline V gene has CDR1 SEHNR and CDR2 FQNEAQ (reference sequence). Trimming stripped 2 bases from V and 1 base from J, with 5 bases between. This clone was seen a few times. The antigen is unknown. A much larger clone differs from this one at a single base, so this may be a read error. Distinct nucleotide sequences in the sample also encode this CDR3. Method: immunoSEQ multiplex PCR; TCRdb's copy keeps in-frame clones and lacks some. The sample lists about a million clones, roughly 80% occurring once. Study-wide results and limits: Rarefaction curves obtained for sorted subsets showed sequencing incomplete despite large depth.

The chain uses TRBV7-9 and TRBJ1-1, with no clear D. The sequenced sample consisted of memory CD4+ T cells from PBMCs. Subset reported: CD45RA-negative fraction. This receptor was identified in a man aged 18 to 30 in good health. Some clones in this sample may be carry-over from other donors' samples. The CDR3 is CASSLTGNTEAFF. In DNA form, the CDR3 reads TGTGCCAGCAGCTTAACCGGGAACACTGAAGCTTTCTTT.